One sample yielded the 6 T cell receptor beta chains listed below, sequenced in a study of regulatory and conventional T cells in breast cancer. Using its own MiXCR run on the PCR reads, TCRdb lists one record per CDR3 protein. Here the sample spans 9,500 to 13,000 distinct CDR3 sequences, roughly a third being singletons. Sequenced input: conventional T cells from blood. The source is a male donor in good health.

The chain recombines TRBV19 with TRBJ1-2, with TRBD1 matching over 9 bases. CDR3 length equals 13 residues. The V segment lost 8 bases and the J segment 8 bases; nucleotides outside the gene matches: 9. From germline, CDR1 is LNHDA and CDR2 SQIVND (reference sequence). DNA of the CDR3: TGTGCCAGTTGCCGGGACAGGGAAGGCGGCTACACCTTC. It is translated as CASCRDREGGYTF. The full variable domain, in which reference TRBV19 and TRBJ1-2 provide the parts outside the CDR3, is DGGITQSPKYLFRKEGQNVTLSCEQNLNHDAMYWYRQDPGQGLRLIYYSQIVNDFQKGDIAEGYSVSREKKESFPLTVTSAQKNPTAFYLCASCRDREGGYTFGSGTRLTVV.

CDR3 protein: CASNSRGDLYEQYF. CDR3 sequence (DNA): TGTGCCAGCAACTCTCGAGGGGATCTCTACGAGCAGTACTTC. The chain employs TRBV10-3 and TRBJ2-7; D possibly matches TRBD1 or TRBD2 (5 bases each). The CDR3 sequence is 14 residues long. Between the trimmed V and J ends, which lost 10 bases and 3 bases, there was a span of 19 bases. Germline values: CDR1 ENHRY, CDR2 SYGVKD.

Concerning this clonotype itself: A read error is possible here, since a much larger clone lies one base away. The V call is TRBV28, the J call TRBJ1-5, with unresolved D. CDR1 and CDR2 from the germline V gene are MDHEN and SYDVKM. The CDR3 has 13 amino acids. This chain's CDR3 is CTSSQTRLKPQHF. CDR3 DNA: TGTACCAGCAGCCAAACCCGACTAAAGCCCCAGCATTTT.

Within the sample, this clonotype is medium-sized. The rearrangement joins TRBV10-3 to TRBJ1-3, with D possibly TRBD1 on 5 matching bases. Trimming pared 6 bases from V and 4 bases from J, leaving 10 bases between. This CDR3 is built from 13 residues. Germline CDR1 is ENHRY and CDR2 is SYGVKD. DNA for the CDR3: TGTGCCATCAGGCCAGGGCAAGGAAACACCATATATTTT. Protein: CAIRPGQGNTIYF.

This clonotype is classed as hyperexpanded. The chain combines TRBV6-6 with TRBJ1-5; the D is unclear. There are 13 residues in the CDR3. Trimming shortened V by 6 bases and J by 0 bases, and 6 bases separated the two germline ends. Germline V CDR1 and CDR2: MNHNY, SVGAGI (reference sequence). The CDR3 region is CASSTYSNQPQHF. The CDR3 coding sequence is TGTGCCAGCAGCACATATAGCAATCAGCCCCAGCATTTT.

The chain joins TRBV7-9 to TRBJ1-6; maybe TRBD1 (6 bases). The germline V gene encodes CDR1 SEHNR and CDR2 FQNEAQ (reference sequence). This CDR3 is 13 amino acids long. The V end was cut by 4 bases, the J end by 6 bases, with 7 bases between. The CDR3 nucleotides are TGTGCCAGCAGCTCAGGGGTTAATTCACCCCTCCACTTT. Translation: CASSSGVNSPLHF.